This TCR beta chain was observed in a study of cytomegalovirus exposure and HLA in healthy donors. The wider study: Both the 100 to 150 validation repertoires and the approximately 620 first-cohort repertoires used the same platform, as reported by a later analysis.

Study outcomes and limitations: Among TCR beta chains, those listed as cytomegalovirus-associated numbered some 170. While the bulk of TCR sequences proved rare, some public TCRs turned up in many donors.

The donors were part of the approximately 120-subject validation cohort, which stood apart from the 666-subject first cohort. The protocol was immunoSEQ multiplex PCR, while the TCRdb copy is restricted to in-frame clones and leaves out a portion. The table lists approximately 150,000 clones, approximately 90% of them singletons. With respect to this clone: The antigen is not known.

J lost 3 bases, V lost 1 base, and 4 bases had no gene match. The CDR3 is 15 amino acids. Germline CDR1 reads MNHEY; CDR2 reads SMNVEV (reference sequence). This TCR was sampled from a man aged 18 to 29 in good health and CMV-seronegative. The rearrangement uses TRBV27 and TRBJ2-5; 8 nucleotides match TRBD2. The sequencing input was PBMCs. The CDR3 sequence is CASSLWGSGKETQYF. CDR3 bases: TGTGCCAGCAGTTTATGGGGTAGCGGGAAAGAGACCCAGTACTTC.